The 24 T cell receptor beta chains below all came from one sample that was sequenced in a study of shared clonotypes between healthy human individuals. The data were produced by immunoSEQ multiplex PCR, yet TCRdb's version contains in-frame clones alone and is incomplete. Here the sample spans 900,000 to 1,200,000 clones, around 78% being singletons. Material for sequencing was memory CD4+ T cells from PBMCs. The subset: CD45RA-negative fraction. All receptors come from a man aged 18 to 35 in good health. Some clones in this sample may be carry-over from other donors' samples.

The chain employs TRBV18 and TRBJ1-5, with a tentative D call TRBD1 (5 bases). There are 16 residues in the CDR3. Germline CDR1 and CDR2: KGHSH and LQKENI. Trimming took off 3 bases at V and 4 bases at J, with 16 bases between the two ends. The CDR3 is CASSPNRAGTNQPQHF. As DNA, the CDR3 is TGTGCCAGCTCACCCAATCGGGCGGGGACTAATCAGCCCCAGCATTTT.

The genes are TRBV10-3 and TRBJ2-5, with 10 bases fitting TRBD1. With V trimmed by 8 bases and J by 2 bases, 2 bases remained unmatched. CDR1 is ENHRY, CDR2 SYGVKD, per germline. The CDR3 length is 13 residues. The CDR3 DNA sequence: TGTGCCATCCAGGGACAGGGGCAAGAGACCCAGTACTTC. It is translated as CAIQGQGQETQYF.

The chain recombines TRBV19 with TRBJ2-7, with 8 nucleotides matching TRBD1. The CDR3 spans 13 residues. Germline CDR1 reads LNHDA; CDR2 reads SQIVND (reference sequence). After removal of 5 bases from V and 2 bases from J, the junction contained 2 bases not matched to a gene. CDR3 nucleotides: TGTGCCAGTAGTGCGGACAGGGCCTACGAGCAGTACTTC. Translation: CASSADRAYEQYF.

V gene TRBV5-3 combines with J gene TRBJ2-2; D is perhaps TRBD2 (5 bases). TRBV5-3 is given ORF status, its function remaining uncertain. CDR3 length equals 16 residues. Trimming stripped 2 bases from V and 5 bases from J, with 16 bases between. CDR3 sequence (DNA): TGTGCCAGAAGCTTCCGACATGGTAGGAGGACCGGGGAGCTGTTTTTT. This translates into CARSFRHGRRTGELFF.

This clone was detected ten times or more. Other nucleotide sequences in the sample specify the same CDR3. V and J are TRBV7-2 and TRBJ1-2; the match to TRBD1 covers 7 bases. The CDR3 runs to 14 residues. V trimming: 1 base; J trimming: 4 bases; junction bases outside the gene matches: 3. The germline CDR1 and CDR2 sequences are SGHTA and FQGNSA. The CDR3 loop reads CASSLGGTVYGYTF. The CDR3 DNA reads TGTGCCAGCAGCTTAGGAGGGACAGTCTATGGCTACACCTTC.

The chain employs TRBV6-5 and TRBJ2-6; no definite D call. Trimming removed 8 bases from V and 0 bases from J, with 5 bases in between. Germline CDR1 reads MNHEY; CDR2 reads SVGAGI. The CDR3 contains 13 residues. The CDR3 nucleotides are TGTGCCAGCTCGGACTCTGGGGCCAACGTCCTGACTTTC. It specifies CASSDSGANVLTF.

CDR3: CASSYFGGRAYNEQFF. Written as DNA, the CDR3 is TGTGCCAGCAGTTACTTTGGTGGGAGGGCGTACAATGAGCAGTTCTTC. J is TRBJ2-1 and V is TRBV6-5, with TRBD2 matching over 7 bases. The CDR3 runs to 16 residues. Looked up from germline, CDR1 is MNHEY and CDR2 is SVGAGI. V dropped 1 base and J dropped 4; count of bases not matched to a gene: 7.

This clone was picked up a small number of times. The CDR3 bases are TGTGCCAGTAATCAGGGGTCCCTCGGCAATCAGCCCCAGCATTTT. Encoded protein: CASNQGSLGNQPQHF. The V gene is TRBV19, the J gene TRBJ1-5, with D possibly matching TRBD1 (6 bases). The CDR3 runs to 15 residues. Germline lookup yields CDR1 LNHDA and CDR2 SQIVND (reference sequence). V was clipped by 7 bases and J by 2 bases, with 15 bases between them.

J is TRBJ2-5 and V is TRBV9; unclear D gene. V shed 4 bases and J shed 1 base, with 14 bases lying between them. Germline V gene sequence: CDR1 SGDLS, CDR2 YYNGEE. This CDR3 has 15 residues. DNA of the CDR3: TGTGCCAGCAGCCCGACCACCTGGCTCCAAGAGACCCAGTACTTC. Protein: CASSPTTWLQETQYF. The complete variable domain, with remaining parts taken from reference TRBV9 and TRBJ2-5, reads DSGVTQTPKHLITATGQRVTLRCSPRSGDLSVYWYQQSLDQGLQFLIQYYNGEERAKGNILERFSAQQFPDLHSELNLSSLELGDSALYFCASSPTTWLQETQYFGPGTRLLVL.

In the case of this clone: In the same sample, other DNA sequences code for this CDR3. This chain connects TRBV30 to TRBJ2-3, with D possibly called TRBD1 or TRBD2 (6 bases each). Trimming pared 2 bases from V and 0 bases from J, leaving 9 bases between. Germline loops: CDR1 GTSNPN, CDR2 SVGIG (reference sequence). There are 14 residues in the CDR3. The DNA for the CDR3 is TGTGCCTGGAGTAGGGGGAGGAGCACAGATACGCAGTATTTT. Amino acids: CAWSRGRSTDTQYF. The variable domain in full, completed from reference TRBV30 and TRBJ2-3, reads SQTIHQWPATLVQPVGSPLSLECTVEGTSNPNLYWYRQAAGRGLQLLFYSVGIGQISSEVPQNLSASRPQDRQFILSSKKLLLSDSGFYLCAWSRGRSTDTQYFGPGTRLTVL.

The V call is TRBV2, the J call TRBJ2-3, with TRBD2 identical over 7 bases. Looked up from germline, CDR1 is SNHLY and CDR2 is FYNNEI. CDR3 length: 15 amino acids. Trimming at V came to 4 bases and at J to 0 bases, leaving 4 bases not matched to a gene. The CDR3 protein is CASSVISGSTDTQYF. The CDR3 region has the DNA TGTGCCAGCAGTGTGATTAGCGGGAGCACAGATACGCAGTATTTT.

This clone appeared a few times. The chain combines TRBV2 with TRBJ2-1, with 7 bases matching TRBD2. CDR3 length: 14 residues. Germline CDR1 and CDR2: SNHLY and FYNNEI. V lost 4 bases, J lost 5 bases, and 5 bases stayed unmatched. DNA for the CDR3: TGTGCCAGCAGTGTCACTAGCGATAACAATGAGCAGTTCTTC. Its translation is CASSVTSDNNEQFF.

The chain is built from TRBV20-1 and TRBJ2-7; D not certain. CDR3 length equals 11 residues. Trimming cost V 7 bases and J 3 bases, with 10 bases left between them. The germline CDR1 and CDR2 sequences are DFQATT and SNEGSKA (reference sequence). CDR3: CSGRIGYEQYF. CDR3 DNA sequence: TGCAGTGGCCGGATAGGCTACGAGCAGTACTTC.

This rearrangement joins TRBV7-2 to TRBJ2-7, with D perhaps TRBD1 (6 bases). V lost 1 base and J 0 bases, leaving 10 bases between the germline ends. CDR3 length: 15 amino acids. Germline CDR1 reads SGHTA; CDR2 reads FQGNSA. This CDR3 is CASSLGTGISYEQYF. CDR3 DNA sequence: TGTGCCAGCAGCTTAGGCACAGGGATCTCCTACGAGCAGTACTTC.

The genes are TRBV5-1 and TRBJ2-3; tentative D call: TRBD2 (5 bases). The CDR3 length is 15 residues. Trimming removed 1 base at V and 4 bases at J, with 13 bases between. Per germline, CDR1 SGHRS and CDR2 YFSETQ. CDR3 bases: TGCGCCAGCAGCTTGCCCGGAGGAGGCCCAGATACGCAGTATTTT. This encodes CASSLPGGGPDTQYF. Looking up the rest from reference TRBV5-1 and TRBJ2-3 gives the full variable domain: KAGVTQTPRYLIKTRGQQVTLSCSPISGHRSVSWYQQTPGQGLQFLFEYFSETQRNKGNFPGRFSGRQFSNSRSEMNVSTLELGDSALYLCASSLPGGGPDTQYFGPGTRLTVL.

This clone was observed a single time. The CDR3 spells CASRLQGSDTQYF. The CDR3 coding sequence is TGTGCCAGCAGGCTTCAGGGGTCAGATACGCAGTATTTT. The gene calls are TRBV6-5 and TRBJ2-3; D may be TRBD1 (6 bases). Trimming removed 6 bases from V and 4 bases from J, with 11 bases in between. The germline V gene has CDR1 MNHEY and CDR2 SVGAGI. The CDR3 has 13 amino acids.

The chain is built from TRBV28 and TRBJ2-2; D may be TRBD1 (6 bases). The V gene lost 6 bases and the J gene lost 5 bases, with 10 bases spanning the gap. The CDR3 length is 13 residues. Germline CDR1 reads MDHEN; CDR2 reads SYDVKM. CDR3 coding DNA: TGTGCCAGCAGACCCAGGGGTACCGGGGAGCTGTTTTTT. It yields the protein CASRPRGTGELFF.

The chain links TRBV7-6 to TRBJ2-7; the D is unclear. Trimming took off 0 bases at V and 6 bases at J, with 15 bases between the two ends. The germline CDR1 and CDR2 sequences are SGHVS and FNYEAQ. The CDR3 runs 15 residues. In DNA, the CDR3 is TGTGCCAGCAGCTTAGCGGGCCTAGGTGTGGGCGAGCAGTACTTC. Translated: CASSLAGLGVGEQYF.

This rearrangement joins TRBV19 to TRBJ2-1, with 11 nucleotides matching TRBD2. This CDR3 comprises 15 residues. The V gene end was trimmed by 2 bases and the J gene end by 7 bases; junction bases not matched to a gene: 4. The germline V gene has CDR1 LNHDA and CDR2 SQIVND (reference sequence). The CDR3 DNA reads as TGTGCCAGTAGTATAATTACTAGCGGGAGAAATGAGCAGTTCTTC. Its translation is CASSIITSGRNEQFF.

The J gene is TRBJ2-3, the V gene TRBV4-3; the D gene could be TRBD1 or TRBD2 (5 bases each). The germline V and J ends were trimmed by 1 base and 6 bases, with 5 bases remaining between them. The CDR3 has 12 residues. The germline gives CDR1 LGHNA, CDR2 YSLEER. Here the CDR3 DNA reads TGCGCCAGCAGCCAAGGGGGGGATACGCAGTATTTT. It yields the protein CASSQGGDTQYF.

V gene TRBV10-3 combines with J gene TRBJ2-2, with D possibly matching TRBD1 (5 bases). V was shortened by 7 bases and J by 3 bases, with 18 bases between the two germline ends. The CDR3 is 16 amino acids. Germline CDR1 reads ENHRY; CDR2 reads SYGVKD. The CDR3 sequence is CAITETAPTDTGELFF. The CDR3 region has the DNA TGTGCCATCACCGAGACAGCCCCAACGGACACCGGGGAGCTGTTTTTT.

CDR3 in DNA: TGTGCCAGCAGCTTAGACGGGGGAAGTTCGGCAGATACGCAGTATTTT. Residues: CASSLDGGSSADTQYF. The chain uses TRBV11-2 and TRBJ2-3, with D perhaps matching TRBD2 (6 bases). This CDR3 is 16 amino acids long. Germline lookup yields CDR1 SGHAT and CDR2 FQNNGV. V shed 0 bases and J shed 4 bases, with 14 bases lying between them.

A remark on this clone: A much larger clone lies one base from this, so it may be a read error. V and J are TRBV2 and TRBJ1-3, with D tentatively TRBD1 (6 bases). Germline V lookup: CDR1 SNHLY, CDR2 FYNNEI. V dropped 5 bases and J dropped 4 bases, with 6 bases sitting between them. The CDR3 is 12 residues long. The CDR3 protein is CASSTGGNTIYF. The CDR3 DNA is TGTGCCAGCAGTACAGGGGGAAACACCATATATTTT.

The V gene is TRBV5-5, the J gene TRBJ1-1; the D gene is possibly TRBD1 (5 bases). Trimming left V 1 base short and J 2 bases short, with 12 bases between. The CDR3 sequence is 15 residues long. The V gene's germline CDR1 is SGHKS and CDR2 YYEKEE (reference sequence). The CDR3 bases are TGTGCCAGCAGCTTGAGTACAGGAAGAAACACTGAAGCTTTCTTT. As protein: CASSLSTGRNTEAFF. The full variable domain, with the rest looked up from reference TRBV5-5 and TRBJ1-1, is DAGVTQSPTHLIKTRGQQVTLRCSPISGHKSVSWYQQVLGQGPQFIFQYYEKEERGRGNFPDRFSARQFPNYSSELNVNALLLGDSALYLCASSLSTGRNTEAFFGQGTRLTVV.